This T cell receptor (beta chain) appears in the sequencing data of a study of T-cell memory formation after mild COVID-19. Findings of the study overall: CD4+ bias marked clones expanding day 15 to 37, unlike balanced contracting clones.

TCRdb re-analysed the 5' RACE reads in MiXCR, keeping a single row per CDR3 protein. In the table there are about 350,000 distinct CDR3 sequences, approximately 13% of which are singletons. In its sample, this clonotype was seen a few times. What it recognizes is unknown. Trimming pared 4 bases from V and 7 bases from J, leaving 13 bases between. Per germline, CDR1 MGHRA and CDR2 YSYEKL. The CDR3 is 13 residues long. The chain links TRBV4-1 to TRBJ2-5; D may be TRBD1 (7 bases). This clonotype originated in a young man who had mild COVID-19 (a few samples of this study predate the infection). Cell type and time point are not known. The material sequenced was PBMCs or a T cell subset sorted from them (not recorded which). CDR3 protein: CASSPGGTGTQYF. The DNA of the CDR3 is TGCGCCAGCAGCCCAGGGGGGACCGGGACCCAGTACTTC.